This T cell receptor beta chain was retrieved from a study of low-dose radiotherapy and immunotherapy resistance in tumors. This clonotype appeared a few times. Both TCRalpha and TCRbeta chains were reverse transcribed with V-gene-specific primers. The PCR that amplified TCRs ran for approximately 20 cycles, relying on a constant-region primer and a V-primer adapter. Each CDR3 protein is one row after TCRdb ran MiXCR on the reads. The repertoire consists of about 11,000 distinct CDR3 sequences, with about 54% occurring once and the leading ten covering about 8%. This TCR was recovered from a human donor with advanced metastatic prostate, ovarian, gallbladder or colorectal cancer (not recorded which). This table probably holds off-target reads from a library built for another chain.

The CDR3 nucleotides read TGCGCCAGCAGCCTCGTTGGGGGAGCGGGGTACGAGCAGTACTTC. It is translated as CASSLVGGAGYEQYF. The chain couples TRBV5-1 to TRBJ2-7; 7 bases agree with TRBD2. After removal of 4 bases from V and 4 bases from J, the junction contained 11 bases not matched to a gene. CDR3 length equals 15 residues. CDR1 is SGHRS, CDR2 YFSETQ, per germline. Variable domain in full (rest from reference TRBV5-1 and TRBJ2-7): KAGVTQTPRYLIKTRGQQVTLSCSPISGHRSVSWYQQTPGQGLQFLFEYFSETQRNKGNFPGRFSGRQFSNSRSEMNVSTLELGDSALYLCASSLVGGAGYEQYFGPGTRLTVT.